A single sample gave rise to the 5 T cell receptor beta chains below, sequenced in a study of patients and donors after allogeneic stem cell transplantation. TCRdb itself ran the RT-PCR reads through MiXCR, one entry per CDR3 protein. The repertoire holds about 110,000 distinct CDR3 sequences, with 35% as singletons. Sequencing used blood, either unsorted or a sorted T cell fraction (not recorded which). Every receptor here comes from a human donor who was either an allogeneic HSCT recipient or a stem cell or donor lymphocyte infusion donor (not recorded which). It is not recorded whose cells these are; they may come from a transplant donor.

This clonotype has just a few counts. The chain recombines TRBV15 with TRBJ2-1, with D hard to call. V was shortened by 5 bases and J by 0 bases, with 5 bases between the two germline ends. The CDR3 has 13 residues. Germline lookup yields CDR1 LNHNV and CDR2 YYDKDF (reference sequence). CDR3 protein: CATSPSSYNEQFF. As DNA, the CDR3 is TGTGCCACCAGCCCTTCCTCCTACAATGAGCAGTTCTTC.

Only a few counts were recorded for this clonotype. The J gene is TRBJ1-3, the V gene TRBV12-3 or TRBV12-4; the D is unclear. CDR3 length: 15 amino acids. The ends were cut back, 8 bases at V and 4 bases at J, with 18 bases in the middle. Written as DNA, the CDR3 is TGTGCCAGCGGGCCCCAGCCGGGGTGGGGAAACACCATATATTTT. Translated, it gives CASGPQPGWGNTIYF.

This clonotype was found a few times. The rearrangement links TRBV28 to TRBJ1-6, with D unclear. CDR1 is MDHEN and CDR2 is SYDVKM in the germline V gene. V was trimmed by 5 bases and J by 7 bases, leaving 15 bases between them. CDR3 length: 15 residues. The DNA of the CDR3 is TGTGCCAGCAGTGCCGAGCAACTGGGGAATTCACCCCTCCACTTT. Translated: CASSAEQLGNSPLHF.

This rearrangement joins TRBV19 to TRBJ2-7; perhaps TRBD2 as D (5 bases). The germline V gene has CDR1 LNHDA and CDR2 SQIVND (reference sequence). The CDR3 loop spans 13 amino acids. With 3 bases removed from V and 2 bases from J, the gap between germline ends came to 8 bases. The CDR3 region has the DNA TGTGCCAGTAGTATCGGGGAAGCCTACGAGCAGTACTTC. Residues: CASSIGEAYEQYF.

The gene calls are TRBV27 and TRBJ2-6; D gene ambiguous. The CDR3 covers 16 residues. V was clipped by 8 bases and J by 0 bases, with 14 bases between them. Germline lookup yields CDR1 MNHEY and CDR2 SMNVEV (reference sequence). CDR3 in DNA: TGTGCCAGCTGGTCAGGCCCAAGCTCTGGGGCCAACGTCCTGACTTTC. It encodes CASWSGPSSGANVLTF.